A single sample is the source of the 15 T cell receptor beta chains below, sequenced in a study of OX40 agonist ivuxolimab in advanced cancers. Profiling relied on immunoSEQ multiplex PCR, and the TCRdb table lists in-frame clones only, not all of them. The sample yields some 70,000 clones, roughly nine tenths seen once. Source: CD4+ or CD8+ T cells sorted from blood, taken in a trial of the OX40 agonist ivuxolimab. Receptors originate from an adult with an advanced solid tumor such as melanoma, head and neck, liver or kidney cancer.

The rearrangement joins TRBV10-3 to TRBJ2-1, with 9 bases identical to TRBD2. The CDR3 covers 15 residues. CDR1 ENHRY and CDR2 SYGVKD come from the germline V gene. J was trimmed by 6 bases and V by 6 bases; bases with no gene match: 9. CDR3 DNA sequence: TGTGCCATCAGCCCCCCGGGCGGGAGGGCCAATGAGCAGTTCTTC. It codes for CAISPPGGRANEQFF.

The V call is TRBV7-2, the J call TRBJ2-1; TRBD2 is a possible D gene (6 bases). The CDR3 loop spans 12 amino acids. Germline-derived CDR1 and CDR2 are SGHTA and FQGNSA. Trimming took 8 bases from V and 5 from J, leaving 10 bases between them. CDR3 nucleotides: TGTGCCAGCGGGACTTCTCACAATGAGCAGTTCTTC. As protein: CASGTSHNEQFF.

The gene calls are TRBV28 and TRBJ1-6, with a tentative D call TRBD1 (5 bases). The CDR3 is made up of 15 amino acids. V was clipped by 10 bases and J by 0 bases, with 13 bases between them. Per the germline V gene, CDR1 is MDHEN and CDR2 is SYDVKM. Here the CDR3 DNA reads TGTGCCACCCGGGACTCGAGCTCCTATAATTCACCCCTCCACTTT. Encoded protein: CATRDSSSYNSPLHF.

This CDR3 is CASSSAGAGDTQYF. CDR3 nucleotide sequence: TGCGCCAGCAGTTCTGCGGGAGCGGGAGATACGCAGTATTTT. The gene calls are TRBV5-1 and TRBJ2-3; 7 bases match TRBD2. After removal of 5 bases from V and 5 bases from J, the junction contained 8 bases not matched to a gene. This CDR3 is 14 amino acids long. The germline V gene has CDR1 SGHRS and CDR2 YFSETQ.

The chain links TRBV5-1 to TRBJ2-3, with TRBD2 as a possible D gene (5 bases). CDR3 length: 14 residues. Germline V CDR1 and CDR2: SGHRS, YFSETQ. Trimming took off 1 base at V and 5 bases at J, with 11 bases between the two ends. In DNA form, the CDR3 reads TGCGCCAGCAGCTTGTTTTCGGGGATAGATACGCAGTATTTT. Protein sequence: CASSLFSGIDTQYF.

The rearrangement uses TRBV6-5 and TRBJ2-1; TRBD2 matches at 8 bases. Germline V gene sequence: CDR1 MNHEY, CDR2 SVGAGI. CDR3 size: 16 residues. Losses at the gene ends were 0 bases for V and 10 bases for J; bases not matched to a gene: 11. DNA for the CDR3: TGTGCCAGCAGTTACTCCGGGACTAGTGCCCGGGGGGAGCAGTTCTTC. Its protein is CASSYSGTSARGEQFF.

CDR3 in amino acids: CASSPGPGPYEQYF. The CDR3 DNA reads TGTGCCAGCAGCCCGGGGCCGGGTCCTTACGAGCAGTACTTC. The chain carries TRBV14 and TRBJ2-7; D may correspond to TRBD1 or TRBD2 (5 bases each). From germline, CDR1 is SGHDN and CDR2 FVKESK. V lost 4 bases and J 4 bases, leaving 14 bases between the germline ends. The CDR3 is made up of 14 amino acids.

DNA for the CDR3: TGTGCCAGCAGCAGAACGACAGGGGGCCGGGGCACTGAAGCTTTCTTT. It encodes CASSRTTGGRGTEAFF. The chain joins TRBV5-6 to TRBJ1-1; the match to TRBD1 covers 10 bases. The CDR3 has 16 residues. The V segment lost 4 bases and the J segment 4 bases; nucleotides outside the gene matches: 10. CDR1 and CDR2 (germline): SGHDT, YYEEEE.

The gene calls are TRBV7-2 and TRBJ2-3; D perhaps matches TRBD1 (5 bases). This CDR3 comprises 13 residues. The V and J ends lost 5 bases and 7 bases respectively, with 13 bases between them. Germline V gene data show CDR1 as SGHTA and CDR2 as FQGNSA. CDR3 coding DNA: TGTGCCAGCAGCAAGGGGCCACCCCATACGCAGTATTTT. Residues: CASSKGPPHTQYF. Complete variable domain (other parts from reference TRBV7-2 and TRBJ2-3): GAGVSQSPSNKVTEKGKDVELRCDPISGHTALYWYRQSLGQGLEFLIYFQGNSAPDKSGLPSDRFSAERTGGSVSTLTIQRTQQEDSAVYLCASSKGPPHTQYFGPGTRLTVL.

This rearrangement joins TRBV18 to TRBJ2-4, with 10 bases fitting TRBD1. CDR1 and CDR2 from the germline V gene are KGHSH and LQKENI. V was pared by 6 bases and J by 9 bases, with 5 bases of the junction left unmatched. The CDR3 covers 13 residues. CDR3 amino acids: CASSLGQGVIQYF. CDR3 DNA sequence: TGTGCCAGCTCCCTAGGACAGGGGGTCATTCAGTACTTC.

The chain couples TRBV18 to TRBJ2-7; TRBD1 matches 8 bases. Germline loops: CDR1 KGHSH, CDR2 LQKENI. V shed 5 bases and J 1 base; nucleotides not matched to a gene: 7. This CDR3 region has 15 residues. The DNA of the CDR3 is TGTGCCAGCTCAGCACAGGGGGTTACTTCCTACGAGCAGTACTTC. Its translation is CASSAQGVTSYEQYF.

This chain connects TRBV7-2 to TRBJ1-4, with TRBD1 identical over 8 bases. Germline V gene sequence: CDR1 SGHTA, CDR2 FQGNSA. The CDR3 has 15 residues. V shed 1 base, J shed 5 bases, and the junction held 3 bases outside the gene matches. CDR3 DNA sequence: TGTGCCAGCAGCTTAGTGGCAGGGGGCAATGAAAAACTGTTTTTT. Amino acids: CASSLVAGGNEKLFF.

The chain uses TRBV5-1 and TRBJ2-5, with D perhaps matching TRBD1 (5 bases). Trimming left V 0 bases short and J 1 base short, with 10 bases between. The CDR3 contains 15 residues. Germline CDR1 is SGHRS and CDR2 is YFSETQ. As DNA, the CDR3 is TGCGCCAGCAGCTTGGCAGGGTTACCCCAAGAGACCCAGTACTTC. Translating it yields CASSLAGLPQETQYF.

The gene calls are TRBV7-6 and TRBJ2-1, with 14 positions matching TRBD2. The CDR3 covers 17 residues. After removal of 1 base from V and 6 bases from J, the junction contained 5 bases not matched to a gene. CDR1 and CDR2 (germline): SGHVS, FNYEAQ. For the CDR3, the DNA is TGTGCCAGCAGCTTAGGACTAGCGGGGGGGCCGGGCAATGAGCAGTTCTTC. The encoded protein is CASSLGLAGGPGNEQFF.

The chain links TRBV18 to TRBJ2-5; 9 bases are a match to TRBD1. The tail of the sequence fits TRBJ2-7 better, so the J call may be wrong. Germline lookup yields CDR1 KGHSH and CDR2 LQKENI. CDR3 length: 15 amino acids. The CDR3 DNA sequence: TGTGCCAGCTCACCCTCCGGGACAGGGATGTACGAGCAGTACTTC. It encodes CASSPSGTGMYEQYF.